A single sample gave rise to the 9 T cell receptor beta chains below, sequenced in a study of CD4 T cells in relation to SARS-CoV-2 and coronaviruses (dated by TCRdb to 2020 to 2022). To prepare the library, the immunoSEQ multiplex PCR assay was applied. What TCRdb holds here is the immuneACCESS table cut down to in-frame rearrangements. Part of the clones is not present; checked against another copy, under half of the missing clones reflect an unresolved V gene, and the others are unexplained. The sample data list 55,000 to 75,000 clones, and around 87% of these were observed just once. The ten largest make up 1.6% of the sample. CD4+ T cells from unexposed donors were collected before the COVID-19 pandemic (2011-2018). What was sequenced was memory CD4+ T cells from PBMCs. In light of the paper, this sample's cell subset or site label describes: memory (non-naive) CD4+ T cells. The receptors were gathered from a human donor in good health.

The rearrangement links TRBV11-2 to TRBJ2-4, with D unresolved. Germline CDR1 reads SGHAT; CDR2 reads FQNNGV. Deletions cut 4 bases from V and 8 bases from J, with 12 bases between. The length of the CDR3 is 13 residues. In nucleotides, the CDR3 is TGTGCCAGCAGCTCTATCCTGGTGGACATTCAGTACTTC. This gives the protein CASSSILVDIQYF.

This chain links TRBV19 with TRBJ2-5; maybe TRBD1 (6 bases). V lost 7 bases, J lost 1 base, and 10 bases lay in between. Germline values: CDR1 LNHDA, CDR2 SQIVND (reference sequence). The CDR3 totals 13 residues. CDR3 amino acids: CASTQTGQETQYF. The CDR3 DNA reads as TGTGCCAGTACCCAGACAGGCCAAGAGACCCAGTACTTC.

The chain combines TRBV28 with TRBJ2-3; D is uncertain. The CDR3 has 12 amino acids. Deletions cut 6 bases from V and 2 bases from J, with 6 bases between. Germline CDR1 and CDR2: MDHEN and SYDVKM. CDR3 loop: CASRPITDTQYF. DNA of the CDR3: TGTGCCAGCAGGCCCATCACAGATACGCAGTATTTT.

The gene calls are TRBV5-1 and TRBJ2-1; TRBD2 matches 7 bases. After removal of 4 bases from V and 2 bases from J, the junction contained 9 bases not matched to a gene. The CDR3 runs to 16 residues. Germline V gives CDR1 SGHRS, CDR2 YFSETQ. The CDR3 sequence: CASSPHLAGTYNEQFF. In nucleotides, the CDR3 is TGCGCCAGCAGCCCTCATTTAGCGGGCACCTACAATGAGCAGTTCTTC.

V and J are TRBV9 and TRBJ2-7; 11 nucleotides align to TRBD1. This CDR3 spans 15 amino acids. The germline V gene has CDR1 SGDLS and CDR2 YYNGEE. V shed 0 bases and J 6 bases; nucleotides not matched to a gene: 5. Here the CDR3 reads CASSVAGQGGVEQYF. CDR3 sequence (DNA): TGTGCCAGCAGCGTAGCGGGACAGGGGGGAGTCGAGCAGTACTTC.

V gene TRBV7-3 combines with J gene TRBJ2-1; D may be TRBD1 or TRBD2 (6 bases each). CDR1 and CDR2 (germline): SGHTA, FQGTGA. The CDR3 is 15 residues long. V shed 2 bases and J shed 6 bases, with 14 bases lying between them. CDR3 loop: CASSLGTPGANEQFF. The CDR3 DNA sequence: TGTGCCAGCAGCTTAGGGACGCCGGGGGCCAATGAGCAGTTCTTC. The whole variable domain, remainder taken from reference TRBV7-3 and TRBJ2-1, is GAGVSQTPSNKVTEKGKYVELRCDPISGHTALYWYRQSLGQGPEFLIYFQGTGAADDSGLPNDRFFAVRPEGSVSTLKIQRTERGDSAVYLCASSLGTPGANEQFFGPGTRLTVL.

J is TRBJ2-5 and V is TRBV19, with TRBD2 matching over 11 bases. Germline V gene lookup returns CDR1 LNHDA and CDR2 SQIVND (reference sequence). Losses at the gene ends were 5 bases for V and 4 bases for J; bases not matched to a gene: 9. This CDR3 spans 16 amino acids. CDR3 protein: CASSPRTSGFRETQYF. CDR3 coding DNA: TGTGCCAGTAGTCCAAGGACTAGCGGGTTCCGAGAGACCCAGTACTTC.

The rearrangement uses TRBV21-1 and TRBJ2-3; no DNA check was done on the table's D call, TRBD1. TRBV21-1 is classified as a pseudogene. The CDR3 consists of 14 residues. CDR3 nucleotides: TGTGCCGCGGTGGGGCGATGTGGCACAGATACGCAGTATTTT. Its protein is CAAVGRCGTDTQYF.

The genes are TRBV27 and TRBJ2-7; weak D call: TRBD1 (5 bases). This CDR3 contains 15 residues. Germline CDR1 is MNHEY and CDR2 is SMNVEV (reference sequence). V shed 7 bases and J shed 0 bases, with 16 bases lying between them. DNA of the CDR3: TGTGCCAGCATCAAAGCGATTGACAGCTCCTACGAGCAGTACTTC. It is translated as CASIKAIDSSYEQYF.